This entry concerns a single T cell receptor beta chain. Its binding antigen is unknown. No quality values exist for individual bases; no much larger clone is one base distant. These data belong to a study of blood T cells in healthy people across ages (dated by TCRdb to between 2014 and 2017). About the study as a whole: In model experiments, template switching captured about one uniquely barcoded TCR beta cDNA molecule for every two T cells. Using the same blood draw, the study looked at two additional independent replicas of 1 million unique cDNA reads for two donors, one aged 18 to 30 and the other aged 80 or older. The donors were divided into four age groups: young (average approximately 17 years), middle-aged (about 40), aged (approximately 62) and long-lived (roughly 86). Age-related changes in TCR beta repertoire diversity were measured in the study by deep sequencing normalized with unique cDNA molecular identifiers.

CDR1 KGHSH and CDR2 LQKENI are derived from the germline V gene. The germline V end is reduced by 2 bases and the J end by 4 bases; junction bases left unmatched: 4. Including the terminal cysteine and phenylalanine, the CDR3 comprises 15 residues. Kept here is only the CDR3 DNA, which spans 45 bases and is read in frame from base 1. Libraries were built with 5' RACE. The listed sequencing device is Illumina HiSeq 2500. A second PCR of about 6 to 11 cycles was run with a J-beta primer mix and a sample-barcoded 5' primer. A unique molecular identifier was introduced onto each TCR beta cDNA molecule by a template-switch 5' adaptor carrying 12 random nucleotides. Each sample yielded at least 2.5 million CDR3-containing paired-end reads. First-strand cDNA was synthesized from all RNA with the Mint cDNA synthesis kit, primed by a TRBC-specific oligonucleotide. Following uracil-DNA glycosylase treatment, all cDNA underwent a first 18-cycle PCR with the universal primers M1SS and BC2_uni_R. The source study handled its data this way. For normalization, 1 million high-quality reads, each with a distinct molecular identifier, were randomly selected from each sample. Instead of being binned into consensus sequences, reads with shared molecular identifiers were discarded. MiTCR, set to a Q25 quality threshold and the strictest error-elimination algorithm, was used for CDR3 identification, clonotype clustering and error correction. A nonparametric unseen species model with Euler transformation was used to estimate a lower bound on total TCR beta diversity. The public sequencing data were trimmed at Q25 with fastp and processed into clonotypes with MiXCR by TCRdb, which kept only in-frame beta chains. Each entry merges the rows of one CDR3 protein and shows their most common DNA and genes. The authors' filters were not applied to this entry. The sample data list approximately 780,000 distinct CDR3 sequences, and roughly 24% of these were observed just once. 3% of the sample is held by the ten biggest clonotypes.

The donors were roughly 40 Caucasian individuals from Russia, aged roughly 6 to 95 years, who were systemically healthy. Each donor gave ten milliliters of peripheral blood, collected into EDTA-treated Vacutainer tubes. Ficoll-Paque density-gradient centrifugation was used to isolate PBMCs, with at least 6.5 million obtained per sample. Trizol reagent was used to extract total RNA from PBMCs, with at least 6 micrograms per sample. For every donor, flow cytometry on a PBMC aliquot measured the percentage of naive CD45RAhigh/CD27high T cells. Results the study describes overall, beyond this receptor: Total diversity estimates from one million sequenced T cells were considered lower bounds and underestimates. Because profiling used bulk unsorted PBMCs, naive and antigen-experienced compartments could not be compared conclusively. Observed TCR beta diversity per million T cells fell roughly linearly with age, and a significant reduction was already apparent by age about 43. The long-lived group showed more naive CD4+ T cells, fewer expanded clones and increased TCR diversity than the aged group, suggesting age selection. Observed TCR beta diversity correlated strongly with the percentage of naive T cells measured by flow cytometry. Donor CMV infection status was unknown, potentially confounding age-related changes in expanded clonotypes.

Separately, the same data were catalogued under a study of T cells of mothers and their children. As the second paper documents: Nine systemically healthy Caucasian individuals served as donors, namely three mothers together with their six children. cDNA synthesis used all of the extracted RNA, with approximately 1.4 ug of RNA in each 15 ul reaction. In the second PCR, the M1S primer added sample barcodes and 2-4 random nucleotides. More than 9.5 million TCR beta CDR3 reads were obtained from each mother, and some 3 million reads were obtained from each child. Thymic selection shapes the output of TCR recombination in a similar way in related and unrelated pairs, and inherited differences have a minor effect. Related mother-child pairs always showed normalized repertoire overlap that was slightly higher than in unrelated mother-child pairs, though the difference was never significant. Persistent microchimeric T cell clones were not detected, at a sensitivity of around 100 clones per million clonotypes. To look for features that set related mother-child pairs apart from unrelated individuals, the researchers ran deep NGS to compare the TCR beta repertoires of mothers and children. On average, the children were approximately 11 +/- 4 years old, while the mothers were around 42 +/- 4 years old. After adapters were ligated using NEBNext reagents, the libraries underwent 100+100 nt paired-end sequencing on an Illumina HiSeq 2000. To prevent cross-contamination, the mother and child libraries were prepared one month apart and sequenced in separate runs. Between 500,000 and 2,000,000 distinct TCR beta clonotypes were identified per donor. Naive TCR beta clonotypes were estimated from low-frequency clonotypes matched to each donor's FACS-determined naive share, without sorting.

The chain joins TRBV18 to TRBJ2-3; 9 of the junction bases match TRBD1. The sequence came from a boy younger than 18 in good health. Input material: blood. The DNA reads TGTGCCAGCTCACCAGACAGGGGGAGCGCAGATACGCAGTATTTT. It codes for CASSPDRGSADTQYF.